The clone carrying this T cell receptor (beta chain) occurred a few times. With a duration under 2 months, the hyperthyroidism was newly diagnosed in patients aged 18 to 65. The entry originates in a study of T cells in Graves' hyperthyroidism and ophthalmopathy. Amplification yielded TCR beta CDR3 regions, with RNA transcripts as the source. Carried out on the TCR CDR3, a first-round RT-PCR used the HTBI primer set. MiXCR, run by TCRdb on the multiplex PCR reads, gives a single entry per CDR3 protein. The sample has hundreds of thousands of distinct CDR3 sequences, less than 15% seen once. Germline values: CDR1 MNHEY, CDR2 SVGEGT. Trimming took off 7 bases at V and 3 bases at J, with 16 bases between the two ends. This CDR3 contains 15 residues.

This clonotype was sampled from a woman under 30 with Graves' hyperthyroidism. The specimen was blood. This sequence joins TRBV6-2 or TRBV6-3 and TRBJ1-5, with a possible D match to TRBD1 (6 bases). Here the CDR3 DNA reads TGTGCCAGCAATGGCCCCGACAGGACCAATCAGCCCCAGCATTTT. Translated: CASNGPDRTNQPQHF.